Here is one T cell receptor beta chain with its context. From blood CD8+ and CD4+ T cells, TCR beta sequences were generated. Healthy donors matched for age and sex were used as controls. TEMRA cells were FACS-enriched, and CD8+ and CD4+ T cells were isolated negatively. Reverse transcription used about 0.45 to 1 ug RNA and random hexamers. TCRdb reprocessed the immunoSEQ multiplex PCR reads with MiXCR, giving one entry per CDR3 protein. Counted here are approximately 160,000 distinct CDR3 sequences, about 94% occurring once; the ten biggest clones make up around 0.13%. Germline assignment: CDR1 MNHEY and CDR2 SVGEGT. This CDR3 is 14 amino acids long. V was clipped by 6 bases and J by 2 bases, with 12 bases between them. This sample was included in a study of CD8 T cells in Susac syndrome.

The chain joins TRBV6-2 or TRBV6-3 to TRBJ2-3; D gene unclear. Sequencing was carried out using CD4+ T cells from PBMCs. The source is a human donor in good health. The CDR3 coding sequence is TGTGCCAGCAGCCGCCCCACCTCCACAGATACGCAGTATTTT. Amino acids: CASSRPTSTDTQYF.